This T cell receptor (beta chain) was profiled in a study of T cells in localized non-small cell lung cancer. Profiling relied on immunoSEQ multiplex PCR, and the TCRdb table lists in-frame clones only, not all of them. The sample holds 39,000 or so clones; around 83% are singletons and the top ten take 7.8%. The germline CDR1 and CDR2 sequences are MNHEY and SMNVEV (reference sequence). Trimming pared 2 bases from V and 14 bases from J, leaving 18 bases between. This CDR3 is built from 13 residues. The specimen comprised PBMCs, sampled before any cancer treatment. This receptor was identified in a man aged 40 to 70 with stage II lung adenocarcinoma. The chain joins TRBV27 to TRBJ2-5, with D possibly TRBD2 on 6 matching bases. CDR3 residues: CASSLGPLDYYYF. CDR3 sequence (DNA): TGTGCCAGCAGTTTAGGACCCCTGGACTATTACTACTTC.